This T cell receptor (beta chain) was captured by sequencing in a study of blood T cell repertoires in COVID-19. Data came from immunoSEQ multiplex PCR; TCRdb stores just in-frame clones and leaves some out. The sample records a few hundred thousand clones, 80% to 90% being singletons. CDR3 length: 16 residues. Material: peripheral blood. The origin of this receptor is a man aged 40-49 years with acute or convalescent COVID-19. J is TRBJ1-6 and V is TRBV21-1; TRBD1 is taken as the D call from the table, unchecked against the DNA. TRBV21-1 is deemed a pseudogene. CDR3 amino acids: CASSKPGTGWGSPLHF. DNA of the CDR3: TGTGCCAGCAGCAAACCCGGGACAGGGTGGGGTTCACCCCTCCACTTT.